This T cell receptor (beta chain) was obtained from a study of T-cell memory formation after mild COVID-19. The wider study: Among the donors, TCR clusters were largely specific to each donor.

In TCRdb, the 5' RACE reads were re-called with MiXCR into one record per CDR3 protein. This table has some 250,000 distinct CDR3 sequences, roughly 18% appearing once. General observations from the study: In pre-infection memory, a portion of responding clones appeared, which suggested that cross-reactive memory joined. From day 15 to 85, contracting clones were balanced between CD4 and CD8, whereas later expanders leaned toward CD4+. CD4+ contracting clones were found mainly in CM and EM, and CD8+ ones in EMRA.

J was trimmed by 7 bases and V by 5 bases; bases with no gene match: 9. The CDR3 has 14 amino acids. CDR1 is SQVTM, CDR2 ANQGSEA, per germline. With regard to this clonotype: What it binds is unknown.

The origin of this receptor is a man aged 18 to 35 who had mild COVID-19 (a few samples of this study predate the infection). Cell type and time point are not known. The sample taken for sequencing was PBMCs or a T cell subset sorted from them (not recorded which). The rearrangement joins TRBV29-1 to TRBJ1-4; 8 nucleotides line up with TRBD1. CDR3 bases: TGCAGCGTTTCTCAGGGGGCGCGGGGTGAAAAACTGTTTTTT. It codes for CSVSQGARGEKLFF.